The clone carrying this TCR beta chain was recorded a few times. Its antigen is unidentified. The record originates from a study of beta chain features in type 1 diabetes. The authors obtained over 95% purity in all sorted populations. CDR3 size: 13 residues. Germline CDR1 SNHLY, CDR2 FYNNEI. Trimming took off 0 bases at V and 9 bases at J, with 11 bases between the two ends. cDNA synthesis used the whole RNA isolate, giving expressed TCRB sequences. Some clones are missing from TCRdb's copy, which holds only in-frame ones; the method was immunoSEQ multiplex PCR. The table lists almost 350,000 clones, roughly a fifth of them singletons. Study findings and constraints: Shortening of TCRB CDR3s, moderate but significant, appeared in all four CD4+ subsets of Type 1 diabetes patients.

The chain uses TRBV2 and TRBJ1-1; possible D gene TRBD1, 5 bases. This receptor was taken from a woman aged 18-30 years in good health. Sample: naive CD4+ T cells from blood. The CDR3 DNA sequence: TGTGCCAGCAGTGAAGCGCCACCAGGGAAAGCTTTCTTT. Protein product: CASSEAPPGKAFF.